The rows below give T cell receptor beta chains drawn from one sample of a study of CD8 T cells in Susac syndrome. TCRdb redid the calling of the immunoSEQ multiplex PCR reads with MiXCR, one entry per CDR3 protein. The sample holds roughly 80,000 distinct CDR3 sequences; roughly nine tenths are singletons and the top ten take under 0.65%. Source material: CD8+ T cells from PBMCs. Source of these receptors: a human donor with multiple sclerosis. Each CDR3 is given with its conserved first and last residue. D genes are given only for firm matches. A row's size may be missing; if present it is once, few, many or a size class.

size	D	length	V	J	CDR3	DNA
-	TRBD2	15	TRBV15	TRBJ2-7	CATSRVGGGTYEQYF	TGTGCCACCAGCAGAGTGGGCGGGGGGACCTACGAGCAGTACTTC
-	TRBD1	15	TRBV24-1	TRBJ2-7	CATSEGGQGGHEQYF	TGTGCCACCAGTGAGGGGGGACAGGGTGGGCACGAGCAGTACTTC
-	-	15	TRBV19	TRBJ1-5	CASSIGQGSNQPQHF	TGTGCCAGTAGTATCGGGCAGGGTAGCAATCAGCCCCAGCATTTT
-	-	15	TRBV7-9	TRBJ1-2	CASRTQGSLVYGYTF	TGTGCCAGCAGAACACAGGGCTCCTTAGTCTATGGCTACACCTTC
-	-	14	TRBV15	TRBJ1-4	CATASDEGGEKLFF	TGTGCCACCGCGTCCGATGAGGGCGGCGAAAAACTGTTTTTT
-	-	13	TRBV19	TRBJ1-1	CASSFFPNTEAFF	TGTGCCAGTAGTTTTTTCCCGAACACTGAAGCTTTCTTT
-	-	14	TRBV7-8	TRBJ1-5	CASSLRESDQPQHF	TGTGCCAGCAGCTTGAGGGAATCGGATCAGCCCCAGCATTTT
-	-	15	TRBV3-1	TRBJ2-2	CASSPSGGLTGELFF	TGTGCCAGCAGCCCGTCTGGCGGCCTCACCGGGGAGCTGTTTTTT
-	TRBD1	15	TRBV7-9	TRBJ2-2	CASSPGQANTGELFF	TGTGCCAGCAGCCCGGGACAGGCGAACACCGGGGAGCTGTTTTTT
-	-	14	TRBV7-8	TRBJ2-7	CASSLGRSSYEQYF	TGTGCCAGCAGCTTAGGCAGAAGCTCCTACGAGCAGTACTTC
once	-	16	TRBV15	TRBJ2-7	CATSRAEVGEGYEQYF	TGTGCCACCAGCAGAGCCGAGGTCGGGGAAGGCTACGAGCAGTACTTC
-	-	15	TRBV3-1	TRBJ2-2	CASSQDSRAAGELFF	TGTGCCAGCAGCCAAGATAGCCGAGCCGCCGGGGAGCTGTTTTTT
-	TRBD2	16	TRBV12-3/TRBV12-4	TRBJ2-1	CASSRTTSGTYNEQFF	TGTGCCAGCAGCCGAACGACTAGCGGAACCTACAATGAGCAGTTCTTC
-	TRBD1	18	TRBV4-3	TRBJ1-1	CASSQELGAGGGDTEAFF	TGCGCCAGCAGCCAAGAGTTAGGGGCAGGGGGTGGTGACACTGAAGCTTTCTTT
-	-	14	TRBV12-3/TRBV12-4	TRBJ1-5	CASSPQGWDQPQHF	TGTGCCAGCAGTCCACAGGGTTGGGATCAGCCCCAGCATTTT
once	-	14	TRBV4-2	TRBJ2-3	CASSQDVGTDTQYF	TGTGCCAGCAGCCAAGATGTGGGGACCGATACGCAGTATTTT
-	-	14	TRBV15	TRBJ2-2	CATSPGGNTGELFF	TGTGCCACCAGCCCTGGGGGGAACACCGGGGAGCTGTTTTTT
-	-	15	TRBV19	TRBJ1-2	CASTPGIIGSYGYTF	TGTGCCAGTACGCCAGGGATTATAGGGAGCTATGGCTACACCTTC
-	TRBD2	18	TRBV10-2	TRBJ2-7	CASSPRTSGGGISYEQYF	TGCGCCAGCAGCCCGCGGACTAGCGGGGGGGGGATTTCCTACGAGCAGTACTTC
-	-	16	TRBV7-3	TRBJ2-1	CASSLNWGMGGNEQFF	TGTGCCAGCAGCTTAAATTGGGGAATGGGTGGCAATGAGCAGTTCTTC
-	TRBD2	16	TRBV13	TRBJ2-3	CASSLGLAESTDTQYF	TGTGCCAGCAGCTTAGGGCTAGCGGAGAGCACAGATACGCAGTATTTT
-	-	17	TRBV9	TRBJ1-4	CASSVASQGGTNEKLFF	TGTGCCAGCAGCGTAGCCTCACAGGGAGGCACTAATGAAAAACTGTTTTTT
-	TRBD1	13	TRBV27	TRBJ2-7	CASSFGTGAEQYF	TGTGCCAGCAGTTTCGGGACAGGAGCCGAGCAGTACTTC
few	-	15	TRBV7-8	TRBJ2-1	CASSLGTVAYNEQFF	TGTGCCAGCAGCTTAGGAACGGTCGCCTACAATGAGCAGTTCTTC
-	-	15	TRBV27	TRBJ1-3	CASSPHGEPGNTIYF	TGTGCCAGCAGTCCCCACGGGGAACCTGGAAACACCATATATTTT
-	TRBD1	14	TRBV6-5	TRBJ2-5	CASSATGGRETQYF	TGTGCCAGCAGTGCGACAGGGGGCCGGGAGACCCAGTACTTC
-	-	13	TRBV7-9	TRBJ2-1	CASSPLWRDEQFF	TGTGCCAGCAGCCCGCTTTGGAGAGATGAGCAGTTCTTC
-	-	12	TRBV11-2	TRBJ2-1	CASSLGRGEQFF	TGTGCCAGCAGCTTAGGACGTGGGGAGCAGTTCTTC
-	-	16	TRBV11-2	TRBJ2-2	CASSLGALANTGELFF	TGTGCCAGCAGCTTAGGAGCGCTCGCGAACACCGGGGAGCTGTTTTTT
-	TRBD1	16	TRBV20-1	TRBJ2-2	CSARARDRVQAGELFF	TGCAGTGCTAGAGCTCGGGACAGGGTACAAGCCGGGGAGCTGTTTTTT
-	-	15	TRBV4-1	TRBJ2-7	CASSHTSGDLYEQYF	TGCGCCAGCAGCCACACCAGCGGAGATCTCTACGAGCAGTACTTC
-	-	12	TRBV9	TRBJ1-4	CASSATGEKLFF	TGTGCCAGCAGCGCAACAGGGGAAAAACTGTTTTTT
-	-	15	TRBV4-1	TRBJ2-7	CASSLGIGTSYEQYF	TGCGCCAGCAGCCTCGGGATCGGGACTTCCTACGAGCAGTACTTC
-	-	12	TRBV7-9	TRBJ2-1	CASIISGNEQFF	TGTGCCAGCATCATCTCTGGCAATGAGCAGTTCTTC
-	TRBD2	13	TRBV5-4	TRBJ2-5	CASSLELAGTQYF	TGTGCCAGCAGCTTGGAGCTAGCGGGGACCCAGTACTTC
once	TRBD1	14	TRBV12-3/TRBV12-4	TRBJ1-2	CASSFQGERYGYTF	TGTGCCAGCAGTTTTCAGGGGGAACGCTATGGCTACACCTTC
-	-	13	TRBV19	TRBJ2-7	CASTATDSYEQYF	TGTGCCAGTACCGCAACCGATTCCTACGAGCAGTACTTC
-	TRBD1	15	TRBV28	TRBJ1-5	CASSSLVDRAQPQHF	TGTGCCAGCAGTTCTCTAGTAGACAGGGCACAGCCCCAGCATTTT
-	-	14	TRBV5-1	TRBJ2-7	CASQLDASSYEQYF	TGCGCCAGCCAACTCGATGCGAGCTCCTACGAGCAGTACTTC
-	TRBD1	15	TRBV12-3/TRBV12-4	TRBJ2-1	CASSSGTGVHNEQFF	TGTGCCAGCAGTTCGGGGACAGGGGTTCACAATGAGCAGTTCTTC
-	-	14	TRBV4-3	TRBJ1-1	CASSQDGTHTEAFF	TGCGCCAGCAGCCAAGATGGGACCCACACTGAAGCTTTCTTT
-	-	12	TRBV5-6	TRBJ2-7	CASSGSSYEQYF	TGTGCCAGCAGCGGGAGCTCCTACGAGCAGTACTTC
-	-	15	TRBV6-1	TRBJ1-4	CASSDLFWGSEKLFF	TGTGCCAGCAGTGATTTGTTTTGGGGGTCGGAAAAACTGTTTTTT
once	TRBD1	16	TRBV7-6	TRBJ2-7	CASRNLTGQGPYEQYF	TGTGCCAGCCGCAACTTAACGGGACAGGGTCCCTACGAGCAGTACTTC
few	-	15	TRBV9	TRBJ2-5	CASSVAGSGRETQYF	TGTGCCAGCAGCGTAGCGGGGTCCGGCCGAGAGACCCAGTACTTC
-	-	13	TRBV6-5	TRBJ2-7	CASSPVRGPEQYF	TGTGCCAGCAGTCCGGTAAGGGGCCCCGAGCAGTACTTC
-	TRBD1	14	TRBV20-1	TRBJ1-2	CSARDPQGARGYTF	TGCAGTGCTAGAGATCCCCAGGGGGCGCGGGGCTACACCTTC
few	-	15	TRBV5-4	TRBJ2-3	CASSAGRDLTDTQYF	TGTGCCAGCAGCGCGGGACGGGACCTCACAGATACGCAGTATTTT
-	-	11	TRBV10-3	TRBJ2-7	CAISLGYEQYF	TGTGCCATCTCGTTGGGGTACGAGCAGTACTTC
-	-	13	TRBV28	TRBJ1-2	CASRLRGGYGYTF	TGTGCCAGCAGATTAAGGGGTGGCTATGGCTACACCTTC